A selection of T cell receptor beta chains follows, all from one sample in a study of cytomegalovirus exposure and HLA in healthy donors. TCRdb keeps only in-frame clones here, not all; method: immunoSEQ multiplex PCR. The sample holds about 170,000 clones; approximately 80% are singletons and the top ten take approximately 2.2%. The sequenced material came from PBMCs. The receptors derive from a male donor in good health and CMV-seronegative. The CDR3 runs from the conserved cysteine through the conserved F or W. The order of the fields is clone size, J gene, V gene, D gene, CDR3 DNA, CDR3 protein. The D gene is left open where the match is weak. Clone size appears in some rows only: once, few, many, or a class for an expanded clone.

-	TRBJ1-3	TRBV6-5	TRBD1	TGTGCCAGCAGTTACAGGGGGCAGCTCTCTGGAAACACCATATATTTT	CASSYRGQLSGNTIYF
-	TRBJ2-7	TRBV29-1	TRBD1	TGCAGCGTTGAAAGCCGGGACAGGGACTACGAGCAGTACTTC	CSVESRDRDYEQYF
-	TRBJ1-2	TRBV13	TRBD1	TGTGCCAGCAGCCCCCCGCTACAGGGGTGGGACTATGGCTACACCTTC	CASSPPLQGWDYGYTF
-	TRBJ2-2	TRBV28	-	TGTGCCAGCAGCATCATTGGGGAGCTGTTTTTT	CASSIIGELFF
-	TRBJ1-1	TRBV5-3	-	TGTGCCAGAAGCTTCGAACGCAGGGGCAGCACTGAAGCTTTCTTT	CARSFERRGSTEAFF
-	TRBJ2-1	TRBV4-3	TRBD2	TGCGCCAGCAGCCAAGATTGGCGGGAGTCCTCCTACAATGAGCAGTTCTTC	CASSQDWRESSYNEQFF
-	TRBJ1-1	TRBV6-5	-	TGTGCCAGCAGTTACGGGCCGGGATCCGTCCCTGAAGCTTTCTTT	CASSYGPGSVPEAFF
-	TRBJ1-4	TRBV7-9	-	TGTGCCAGCAGCACTCAGGGCGGGGCCGTTAAAACTAATGAAAAACTGTTTTTT	CASSTQGGAVKTNEKLFF
-	TRBJ2-7	TRBV7-2	TRBD2	TGTGCCAGCAGCTTTGCGGGAGGGTCCTACGAGCAGTACTTC	CASSFAGGSYEQYF
few	TRBJ2-7	TRBV13	TRBD1	TGTGCCAGCAGCGATGGACAGGATCATCCCTACGAGCAGTACTTC	CASSDGQDHPYEQYF
-	TRBJ2-5	TRBV28	TRBD2	TGTGCCAGCAGTTCCGGGGGGGATTCAGAGACCCAGTACTTC	CASSSGGDSETQYF
-	TRBJ2-3	TRBV9	TRBD1	TGTGCCAGCAGCGTAGGAGGGGGGCAGGGGGCGGCAGATACGCAGTATTTT	CASSVGGGQGAADTQYF
-	TRBJ1-1	TRBV7-2	TRBD1	TGTGCCAGCAGCTTCCTTGACAGGGAAGGCACTGAAGCTTTCTTT	CASSFLDREGTEAFF
-	TRBJ1-1	TRBV28	TRBD1	TGTGCCAGCAGCAGTGGACAGGGGGGGTCTGAAGCTTTCTTT	CASSSGQGGSEAFF
few	TRBJ1-5	TRBV30	TRBD1	TGTGCCTGGGGGACAGGGGGGCATCAGCCCCAGCATTTT	CAWGTGGHQPQHF
-	TRBJ1-2	TRBV13	TRBD1	TGTGCCAGCAGCCCGGGACAGGTGAGCCATGGCTACACCTTC	CASSPGQVSHGYTF
-	TRBJ2-1	TRBV28	-	TGTGCCAGCAGTCCGCCATCGGTGAACAATGAGCAGTTCTTC	CASSPPSVNNEQFF
-	TRBJ2-5	TRBV12-5	TRBD1	TGTGCTAGTGGTCCTGGGGACAGGGGGCTGGGAGAGACCCAGTACTTC	CASGPGDRGLGETQYF
-	TRBJ2-5	TRBV9	TRBD2	TGTGCCAGCAGCATCGGACTAGCGGGGGAAGAGACCCAGTACTTC	CASSIGLAGEETQYF
-	TRBJ1-2	TRBV11-2	-	TGTGCCAGCAGCTTCGACAGCACATATGGCTACACCTTC	CASSFDSTYGYTF
few	TRBJ1-1	TRBV6-4	TRBD1	TGTGCCAGCAGTGACTCTCCCGGCCCGGGACAGCTGAACACTGAAGCTTTCTTT	CASSDSPGPGQLNTEAFF
once	TRBJ1-2	TRBV7-9	TRBD1	TGTGCCAGCAGCCCAGGACAGGGGGCAGTCCTTGGCTACACCTTC	CASSPGQGAVLGYTF
-	TRBJ2-2	TRBV10-3	-	TGTGCCATCGGTGGACTTGTCACCGGGGAGCTGTTTTTT	CAIGGLVTGELFF
-	TRBJ1-1	TRBV5-1	-	TGCGCCAGCAGCCCCCGGACAATGACCACTGAAGCTTTCTTT	CASSPRTMTTEAFF
once	TRBJ2-3	TRBV2	TRBD2	TGTGCCAGCAGTGAACTTCGAGCAGCTTTTAGCGGGACGGCAGATACGCAGTATTTT	CASSELRAAFSGTADTQYF
once	TRBJ1-4	TRBV9	-	TGTGCCAGCTCCTTTGGAGTTCGCGGTAATGAAAAACTGTTTTTT	CASSFGVRGNEKLFF
-	TRBJ2-1	TRBV10-3	TRBD2	TGTGCCATCAAAACTAGCGGGGGACACAATGAGCAGTTCTTC	CAIKTSGGHNEQFF
-	TRBJ1-5	TRBV7-8	-	TGTGCCAGCAGCTTAGGGAGGGGCCAGCCCCAGCATTTT	CASSLGRGQPQHF
-	TRBJ2-7	TRBV18	TRBD1	TGTGCCAGCTCGGACGACAGGGGAGATTACGAGCAGTACTTC	CASSDDRGDYEQYF
-	TRBJ2-1	TRBV9	-	TGTGCCAGCAGCGTATCCGGCCAGACTAATTTCAATGAGCAGTTCTTC	CASSVSGQTNFNEQFF
-	TRBJ2-3	TRBV4-2	TRBD1	TGTGCCAGCAGCCAAGGCGGGACAGGGGCTGGAGATACGCAGTATTTT	CASSQGGTGAGDTQYF
-	TRBJ2-1	TRBV29-1	TRBD2	TGCAGCGTTGAAGCAGTGGGACTAGCCAACAATGAGCAGTTCTTC	CSVEAVGLANNEQFF
-	TRBJ1-6	TRBV7-9	-	TGTGCCAGCAGCTTCGAGGGTTCTTTCTCACCCCTCCACTTT	CASSFEGSFSPLHF
-	TRBJ2-7	TRBV27	-	TGTGCCAGCGTCGTATCGGGGGGCAGAATCTTGAACTACGAGCAGTACTTC	CASVVSGGRILNYEQYF
-	TRBJ2-5	TRBV28	-	TGTGCCAACAATTTCGGGGACTTTCCCAGGGAGACCCAGTACTTC	CANNFGDFPRETQYF
-	TRBJ1-5	TRBV6-1	-	TGTGCCAGCAGTGAAGCGGGACACCACAATCAGCCCCAGCATTTT	CASSEAGHHNQPQHF
-	TRBJ2-2	TRBV7-3	-	TGTGCCAGCAGCTTTTCGGGAAACACCGGGGAGCTGTTTTTT	CASSFSGNTGELFF
-	TRBJ2-1	TRBV9	TRBD1	TGTGCCAGCAGCTCCCGGACAGGGTACTACAATGAGCAGTTCTTC	CASSSRTGYYNEQFF
-	TRBJ2-2	TRBV19	TRBD2	TGTGCCAGTAGTATAGGAGGGCGGCGACTACTAGCGGGGGCGAACACCGGGGAGCTGTTTTTT	CASSIGGRRLLAGANTGELFF
few	TRBJ1-6	TRBV7-9	TRBD1	TGTGCCAGCAGCGCTGACAGGGTGGATTCACCCCTCCACTTT	CASSADRVDSPLHF
-	TRBJ2-2	TRBV7-6	-	TGTGCCAGCAGCAAGACCGCAATCCAGGTTTCCGGGGAGCTGTTTTTT	CASSKTAIQVSGELFF
-	TRBJ2-7	TRBV6-1	-	TGTGCCAGCAGTGTAAGCAGGGAAAACTACGAGCAGTACTTC	CASSVSRENYEQYF
-	TRBJ1-5	TRBV30	-	TGTGCCTGGAGTCCGTTCGGGACAAACTATCAGCCCCAGCATTTT	CAWSPFGTNYQPQHF
-	TRBJ2-5	TRBV5-4	-	TGTGCCAGCAGCTTGTCCAGGGCGGAGACCCAGTACTTC	CASSLSRAETQYF
-	TRBJ1-1	TRBV7-9	-	TGTGCCAGCAGCTTTTTGTCGGCTGAAGCTTTCTTT	CASSFLSAEAFF
-	TRBJ2-1	TRBV10-2	-	TGCGCCAGCAGTGAATGGAGAGGGCCGAGCTCCTACAATGAGCAGTTCTTC	CASSEWRGPSSYNEQFF
-	TRBJ2-7	TRBV15	TRBD2	TGTGCCACATCCGGACTAGCGGGGCTCTACGAGCAGTACTTC	CATSGLAGLYEQYF
-	TRBJ2-2	TRBV5-1	TRBD2	TGCGCCAGCAGCTTGGGGTCTAGCGGGGGCACCGGGGAGCTGTTTTTT	CASSLGSSGGTGELFF
few	TRBJ1-4	TRBV5-4	-	TGTGCCAGCAGCCAGACAGTCACTAATGAAAAACTGTTTTTT	CASSQTVTNEKLFF
-	TRBJ2-3	TRBV5-6	TRBD2	TGTGCCAGCAGCTTGTGGCGGCGGGGGATCACAGATACGCAGTATTTT	CASSLWRRGITDTQYF
-	TRBJ1-5	TRBV10-3	-	TGTGCCATCAGTGGCAGGGTTGGGCAGCCCCAGCATTTT	CAISGRVGQPQHF
-	TRBJ2-2	TRBV9	TRBD2	TGTGCCAGCAGCCGCCCCTTGACTAGCCCGAACACCGGGGAGCTGTTTTTT	CASSRPLTSPNTGELFF
-	TRBJ2-3	TRBV27	TRBD2	TGTGCCAGCAGTCCGGGGGGGAAGCCCACAGATACGCAGTATTTT	CASSPGGKPTDTQYF
-	TRBJ1-2	TRBV27	-	TGTGCCAGCAGTAACAACAGGGTGAGCTACACCTTC	CASSNNRVSYTF
-	TRBJ2-7	TRBV5-1	-	TGCGCCAGCAGCTTGGTCCTTTCCGGGTCCCCCTACGAGCAGTACTTC	CASSLVLSGSPYEQYF
-	TRBJ2-3	TRBV5-1	TRBD2	TGCGCCAGCAGCTCTGGACTAGCGGGAGCTCCTAGCACAGATACGCAGTATTTT	CASSSGLAGAPSTDTQYF
-	TRBJ2-7	TRBV7-2	-	TGTGCCAGCAGCTCGACTAGGGGTTCCTACGAGCAGTACTTC	CASSSTRGSYEQYF
-	TRBJ2-7	TRBV7-9	-	TGTGCCAGCAGCTATACAGGGACCTCCTACGAGCAGTACTTC	CASSYTGTSYEQYF
once	TRBJ1-2	TRBV10-3	-	TGTGCCATCAGGGGGCCCGACTATGGCTACACCTTC	CAIRGPDYGYTF